The 23 T cell receptor beta chains below all came from one sample that was sequenced in a study of vaccination effects on CD4 cells after COVID-19. It was after roughly ten days of culture that CD4+ T cells were isolated. Data came from immunoSEQ multiplex PCR; TCRdb stores just in-frame clones and leaves some out. Of more than 30,000 clones listed, about four fifths are singletons. The antigens of these receptors remain unknown. The sequenced sample was CD4+ T cells from PBMCs cultured without peptide, obtained before COVID-19 vaccination. The receptors come from a human donor who received a COVID-19 vaccine.

The chain combines TRBV28 with TRBJ2-2; TRBD2 aligns across 13 bases. The CDR3 consists of 16 residues. CDR1 MDHEN and CDR2 SYDVKM come from the germline V gene. V lost 6 bases and J lost 8; bases outside the gene matches: 9. CDR3 bases: TGTGCCAGCAGGAAGGGGGGACTAGCGGGGATGGGGGAGCTGTTTTTT. Its protein product is CASRKGGLAGMGELFF.

V gene TRBV6-5 combines with J gene TRBJ1-3; the D gene is possibly TRBD1 (6 bases). Germline V gives CDR1 MNHEY, CDR2 SVGAGI. The CDR3 length is 16 residues. V shed 0 bases and J shed 2 bases, with 11 bases lying between them. The DNA of the CDR3 is TGTGCCAGCAGTTACTCGCGGGCAGGGGCTGGAAACACCATATATTTT. The encoded protein is CASSYSRAGAGNTIYF.

The rearrangement joins TRBV4-1 to TRBJ1-6; D is unresolved. Germline lookup yields CDR1 MGHRA and CDR2 YSYEKL. V was trimmed by 1 base and J by 10 bases, leaving 11 bases between them. This CDR3 spans 14 amino acids. CDR3 sequence: CASSQGLVDSPLHF. As DNA, the CDR3 is TGCGCCAGCAGCCAAGGATTGGTGGACTCACCCCTCCACTTT.

The chain uses TRBV7-6 and TRBJ2-5; 7 nucleotides align to TRBD1. This CDR3 comprises 16 residues. From germline, CDR1 is SGHVS and CDR2 FNYEAQ. After removal of 1 base from V and 2 bases from J, the junction contained 7 bases not matched to a gene. The CDR3 loop reads CASSLGLLRGQETQYF. The CDR3 nucleotides are TGTGCCAGCAGCTTAGGTCTGCTCAGGGGGCAAGAGACCCAGTACTTC.

J is TRBJ1-2 and V is TRBV24-1, with D uncertain. Trimming pared 4 bases from V and 6 bases from J, leaving 14 bases between. This CDR3 comprises 14 residues. Germline V gene lookup returns CDR1 KGHDR and CDR2 SFDVKD. In DNA, the CDR3 is TGTGCCACCAGTGACCCCGCCGGAGATAATGGCTACACCTTC. It codes for CATSDPAGDNGYTF.

The V gene is TRBV18, the J gene TRBJ1-1, with 7 positions matching TRBD1. The CDR3 has 12 residues. Germline V CDR1 and CDR2: KGHSH, LQKENI. Trimming removed 8 bases from V and 7 bases from J; junction bases left unmatched: 7. The CDR3 DNA follows: TGTGCCAGCCAAGGACAGGAGGGTGAAGCTTTCTTT. Translation: CASQGQEGEAFF.

V is TRBV6-1 and J is TRBJ1-4; 8 bases fit TRBD1. The CDR3 consists of 14 residues. J was trimmed by 8 bases and V by 6 bases; bases with no gene match: 8. Germline CDR1 reads MNHNS; CDR2 reads SASEGT. CDR3 DNA sequence: TGTGCCAGCAGAAAAGGACAGGGCGGGGAAAAACTGTTTTTT. Its protein product is CASRKGQGGEKLFF.

The chain couples TRBV7-9 to TRBJ1-1; D is ambiguous. Trimming pared 5 bases from V and 0 bases from J, leaving 16 bases between. From germline, CDR1 is SEHNR and CDR2 FQNEAQ (reference sequence). The CDR3 runs to 16 residues. The CDR3 DNA reads TGTGCCAGCAGCCCCCCCCCGGACGGTTTGAACACTGAAGCTTTCTTT. Amino acids: CASSPPPDGLNTEAFF.

This chain uses TRBV30 with TRBJ1-5, with D tentatively TRBD1 (5 bases). The CDR3 sequence is 15 residues long. Trimming removed 1 base from V and 2 bases from J, with 12 bases in between. Germline V gene data show CDR1 as GTSNPN and CDR2 as SVGIG (reference sequence). In nucleotides, the CDR3 is TGTGCCTGGAGTGGGGCAGGGAAAGGCAATCAGCCCCAGCATTTT. Translating it yields CAWSGAGKGNQPQHF.

The rearrangement links TRBV24-1 to TRBJ1-5, with D unclear. Between the trimmed V and J ends, which lost 3 bases and 8 bases, there was a span of 10 bases. The CDR3 spans 13 residues. The germline V gene has CDR1 KGHDR and CDR2 SFDVKD. The CDR3 protein is CATSDTGWEPQHF. The CDR3 region has the DNA TGTGCCACCAGTGATACTGGGTGGGAGCCCCAGCATTTT.

The CDR3: CASSYRLAGLWEQYV. The CDR3 bases are TGTGCCAGCAGTTACCGACTAGCGGGGCTATGGGAGCAGTACGTC. This rearrangement joins TRBV6-2 or TRBV6-3 to TRBJ2-7; 11 bases are shared with TRBD2. Germline CDR1 MNHEY, CDR2 SVGEGT. The CDR3 totals 15 residues. Germline trimming cut 2 bases from V and 7 bases from J; bases unmatched to any gene: 7.

This chain uses TRBV6-2 or TRBV6-3 with TRBJ2-5; 8 bases are shared with TRBD2. Losses at the gene ends were 1 base for V and 7 bases for J; bases not matched to a gene: 8. Germline V lookup: CDR1 MNHEY, CDR2 SVGEGT. The CDR3 runs 15 residues. The CDR3: CASSYLTGGMLTQYF. In DNA form, the CDR3 reads TGTGCCAGCAGTTACTTGACGGGGGGGATGTTGACCCAGTACTTC.

The genes are TRBV11-1 and TRBJ1-1; no definite D call. Germline V gene sequence: CDR1 SGHAT, CDR2 FQDESV (reference sequence). This CDR3 spans 13 amino acids. V gave up 3 bases and J gave up 3 bases, with 8 bases separating them. In DNA, the CDR3 is TGTGCCAGCAGCTTTCACAGCGACACTGAAGCTTTCTTT. Its translation is CASSFHSDTEAFF.

The chain joins TRBV6-5 to TRBJ1-1; D possibly corresponds to TRBD1 (5 bases). The CDR3 runs 14 residues. Germline CDR1 is MNHEY and CDR2 is SVGAGI. Trimming pared 6 bases from V and 0 bases from J, leaving 11 bases between. The CDR3, as DNA: TGTGCCAGCAGGTCGGACACCCTGAACACTGAAGCTTTCTTT. Its protein is CASRSDTLNTEAFF.

The chain employs TRBV7-8 and TRBJ1-2; no firm D call. CDR1 is SGHVS and CDR2 is FQNEAQ in the germline V gene. There are 13 residues in the CDR3. The germline V and J ends were trimmed by 1 base and 5 bases, with 8 bases remaining between them. CDR3 DNA: TGTGCCAGCAGCTTAGTGTTCACATATGGCTACACCTTC. It specifies CASSLVFTYGYTF.

This clone occurred a few times. The chain recombines TRBV6-1 with TRBJ2-2; D is undetermined. The CDR3 has 16 amino acids. The germline V and J ends were trimmed by 1 base and 0 bases, with 9 bases remaining between them. Germline V lookup: CDR1 MNHNS, CDR2 SASEGT. The CDR3 sequence: CASSEEAGTNTGELFF. The CDR3 bases are TGTGCCAGCAGTGAAGAGGCAGGCACGAACACCGGGGAGCTGTTTTTT.

The V gene is TRBV5-6, the J gene TRBJ2-3; TRBD1 aligns across 7 bases. Losses at the gene ends were 4 bases for V and 5 bases for J; bases not matched to a gene: 4. The V gene's germline CDR1 is SGHDT and CDR2 YYEEEE. The length of the CDR3 is 13 residues. The CDR3 DNA reads as TGTGCCAGCAGCCGGGACAGAGAAGATACGCAGTATTTT. It encodes CASSRDREDTQYF.

This rearrangement joins TRBV2 to TRBJ2-2, with 7 bases that match TRBD1. V shed 1 base and J 3 bases; nucleotides not matched to a gene: 2. This CDR3 is 15 amino acids long. CDR1 is SNHLY and CDR2 is FYNNEI in the germline V gene. CDR3: CASSEDRGYTGELFF. Here the CDR3 DNA reads TGTGCCAGCAGTGAAGACAGGGGTTACACCGGGGAGCTGTTTTTT. Complete variable domain (other parts from reference TRBV2 and TRBJ2-2): EPEVTQTPSHQVTQMGQEVILRCVPISNHLYFYWYRQILGQKVEFLVSFYNNEISEKSEIFDDQFSVERPDGSNFTLKIRSTKLEDSAMYFCASSEDRGYTGELFFGEGSRLTVL.

This chain connects TRBV4-3 to TRBJ1-5; TRBD1 agrees at 9 bases. This CDR3 comprises 17 residues. Per germline, CDR1 LGHNA and CDR2 YSLEER. V lost 1 base, J lost 3 bases, and 7 bases stayed unmatched. The CDR3 DNA reads TGCGCCAGCAGCCAAGGGGACACAGGGGGCTCCAATCAGCCCCAGCATTTT. It is translated as CASSQGDTGGSNQPQHF.

This sequence joins TRBV24-1 and TRBJ2-1; 7 bases line up with TRBD1. Germline V gene sequence: CDR1 KGHDR, CDR2 SFDVKD. There are 14 residues in the CDR3. With 10 bases clipped from V and 5 bases from J, the junction kept 10 bases outside the gene matches. This CDR3 reads CATQDQQGNNEQFF. CDR3 nucleotide sequence: TGTGCCACGCAAGACCAACAGGGGAACAATGAGCAGTTCTTC.

This chain joins TRBV6-6 and TRBJ1-2; D gene uncertain. Germline CDR1 is MNHNY and CDR2 is SVGAGI (reference sequence). The CDR3 totals 11 residues. Trimming cost V 6 bases and J 5 bases, with 7 bases left between them. CDR3 nucleotide sequence: TGTGCCAGCAGAAAAACATATGGCTACACCTTC. It translates to CASRKTYGYTF.

This chain uses TRBV7-2 with TRBJ1-3, with D possibly TRBD1 on 5 matching bases. The germline V and J ends were trimmed by 3 bases and 4 bases, with 13 bases remaining between them. CDR1 SGHTA and CDR2 FQGNSA come from the germline V gene. This CDR3 is built from 15 residues. This chain's CDR3 is CASSFSGDLGNTIYF. The CDR3 DNA sequence: TGTGCCAGCAGCTTCTCGGGGGACCTGGGAAACACCATATATTTT.

This chain links TRBV4-3 with TRBJ1-1; unclear D gene. This CDR3 has 14 residues. Between the trimmed V and J ends, which lost 1 base and 0 bases, there was a span of 6 bases. Germline loops: CDR1 LGHNA, CDR2 YSLEER. CDR3 residues: CASSQGQLNTEAFF. In DNA form, the CDR3 reads TGCGCCAGCAGCCAAGGCCAATTGAACACTGAAGCTTTCTTT.